One sample yielded the 23 T cell receptor beta chains listed below, sequenced in a study of beta chain features in type 1 diabetes. Expressed TCRB transcripts were sequenced, since all the RNA that had been isolated was reverse transcribed. Repertoires were generated with immunoSEQ multiplex PCR, while TCRdb's copy carries only in-frame clones and drops some. This table holds about 290,000 clones, approximately 8.1% found once. Specimen: central memory CD4+ T cells from blood. These receptors all stem from a woman younger than 30 in good health.

This clone came up many times. V gene TRBV14 combines with J gene TRBJ2-1; perhaps TRBD2 as D (5 bases). The CDR3 is 15 amino acids. Germline CDR1 and CDR2: SGHDN and FVKESK. V was cut by 3 bases and J by 2 bases, with 11 bases left in between. CDR3 region: CASSQGSTTYNEQFF. The CDR3, as DNA: TGTGCCAGCAGCCAGGGGAGTACGACCTACAATGAGCAGTTCTTC. The entire variable domain, with the rest obtained from reference TRBV14 and TRBJ2-1, is as follows: EAGVTQFPSHSVIEKGQTVTLRCDPISGHDNLYWYRRVMGKEIKFLLHFVKESKQDESGMPNNRFLAERTGGTYSTLKVQPAELEDSGVYFCASSQGSTTYNEQFFGPGTRLTVL.

The genes are TRBV6-1 and TRBJ1-2, with 9 bases identical to TRBD1. The CDR3 length is 17 residues. Germline V lookup: CDR1 MNHNS, CDR2 SASEGT. J lost 3 bases, V lost 0 bases, and 8 bases had no gene match. CDR3 loop: CASSEALGQGSYYGYTF. CDR3 in DNA: TGTGCCAGCAGTGAAGCGTTAGGACAGGGGAGTTACTATGGCTACACCTTC.

This chain joins TRBV7-8 and TRBJ1-5; D gene ambiguous. In germline, CDR1 is SGHVS, CDR2 FQNEAQ. The CDR3 length is 13 residues. Trimming removed 2 bases from V and 4 bases from J, with 6 bases in between. The CDR3 sequence: CASSLYRNQPQHF. DNA of the CDR3: TGTGCCAGCAGCTTATACAGAAATCAGCCCCAGCATTTT.

This clone has a handful of counts. The V call is TRBV9, the J call TRBJ2-3; the D gene is possibly TRBD2 (6 bases). There are 17 residues in the CDR3. The V end lost 4 bases, the J end lost 6 bases, and 24 bases lay between the germline ends. Germline CDR1 and CDR2: SGDLS and YYNGEE. The CDR3, as DNA: TGTGCCAGCAGCAGAGGTGGCACTAGCTTGAAGATGGATACGCAGTATTTT. This encodes CASSRGGTSLKMDTQYF.

The chain is built from TRBV5-6 and TRBJ2-1; TRBD2 matches 9 bases. The V and J ends lost 1 base and 6 bases, in that order; junction bases with no gene match: 8. Germline V CDR1 and CDR2: SGHDT, YYEEEE. The CDR3 length is 16 residues. The CDR3: CASSLLSGGGSNEQFF. The CDR3 DNA follows: TGTGCCAGCAGCTTGCTTAGCGGGGGAGGGTCCAATGAGCAGTTCTTC.

The chain recombines TRBV5-4 with TRBJ2-6; 10 positions agree with TRBD2. The CDR3 sequence is 18 residues long. The germline V gene has CDR1 SGHNT and CDR2 YYREEE (reference sequence). Trimming at V came to 2 bases and at J to 0 bases, leaving 5 bases not matched to a gene. CDR3 in amino acids: CASSLAGGRLSGANVLTF. CDR3 coding DNA: TGTGCCAGCAGCTTAGCGGGGGGGCGCCTCTCTGGGGCCAACGTCCTGACTTTC. Drawing the rest from reference TRBV5-4 and TRBJ2-6, the complete variable domain is ETGVTQSPTHLIKTRGQQVTLRCSSQSGHNTVSWYQQALGQGPQFIFQYYREEENGRGNFPPRFSGLQFPNYSSELNVNALELDDSALYLCASSLAGGRLSGANVLTFGAGSRLTVL.

This clone was seen a few times. This chain links TRBV11-2 with TRBJ2-1, with D hard to call. V lost 1 base to trimming and J lost 7 bases, with 17 bases between them. The CDR3 consists of 16 residues. Germline CDR1 and CDR2: SGHAT and FQNNGV. CDR3 protein: CASSLGARNKLNEQFF. The CDR3 DNA reads TGTGCCAGCAGCTTAGGCGCGCGGAATAAACTAAATGAGCAGTTCTTC. Full variable domain (remainder filled in from reference TRBV11-2 and TRBJ2-1): EAGVAQSPRYKIIEKRQSVAFWCNPISGHATLYWYQQILGQGPKLLIQFQNNGVVDDSQLPKDRFSAERLKGVDSTLKIQPAKLEDSAVYLCASSLGARNKLNEQFFGPGTRLTVL.

This chain uses TRBV7-9 with TRBJ1-3; TRBD1 might be the D (6 bases). Germline assignment: CDR1 SEHNR and CDR2 FQNEAQ (reference sequence). The germline V and J ends were trimmed by 5 bases and 9 bases, with 17 bases remaining between them. The CDR3 runs 14 residues. The CDR3 is CASSGLGTLATIYF. CDR3 sequence (DNA): TGTGCCAGCAGCGGCCTAGGGACACTGGCCACCATATATTTT. Combining the CDR3 with reference TRBV7-9 and TRBJ1-3 gives the whole variable domain DTGVSQNPRHKITKRGQNVTFRCDPISEHNRLYWYRQTLGQGPEFLTYFQNEAQLEKSRLLSDRFSAERPKGSFSTLEIQRTEQGDSAMYLCASSGLGTLATIYFGEGSWLTVV.

The chain recombines TRBV11-2 with TRBJ1-6, with TRBD1 matching 9 bases. Germline lookup yields CDR1 SGHAT and CDR2 FQNNGV. V lost 3 bases to trimming and J lost 3 bases; unmatched junction nucleotides: 3. CDR3 size: 16 residues. CDR3 sequence (DNA): TGTGCCAGCAGCTTGGGACAGGGCTTCTATAATTCACCCCTCCACTTT. Translating gives CASSLGQGFYNSPLHF.

This rearrangement joins TRBV25-1 to TRBJ1-2; D possibly corresponds to TRBD1 (6 bases). Trimming left V 4 bases short and J 3 bases short, with 9 bases between. Germline CDR1 MGHDK, CDR2 SYGVNS. The CDR3 contains 13 residues. The CDR3 protein is CASSVGADYGYTF. DNA for the CDR3: TGTGCCAGCAGTGTGGGGGCTGACTATGGCTACACCTTC.

The chain recombines TRBV18 with TRBJ1-5; perhaps TRBD1 as D (5 bases). The CDR3 totals 16 residues. Between the trimmed V and J ends, which lost 2 bases and 5 bases, there was a span of 16 bases. Per the germline V gene, CDR1 is KGHSH and CDR2 is LQKENI. CDR3 amino acids: CASSPGLGARDQPQHF. The DNA for the CDR3 is TGTGCCAGCTCACCAGGCCTCGGGGCTAGAGATCAGCCCCAGCATTTT. The full variable domain, completed using reference TRBV18 and TRBJ1-5, is NAGVMQNPRHLVRRRGQEARLRCSPMKGHSHVYWYRQLPEEGLKFMVYLQKENIIDESGMPKERFSAEFPKEGPSILRIQQVVRGDSAAYFCASSPGLGARDQPQHFGDGTRLSIL.

V and J are TRBV2 and TRBJ2-1; D is ambiguous. V was cut by 5 bases and J by 9 bases, with 11 bases left in between. This CDR3 is built from 12 residues. Germline V gives CDR1 SNHLY, CDR2 FYNNEI. The CDR3 bases are TGTGCCAGCAGTATGCTGTCGGTTGAGCAGTTCTTC. Its protein is CASSMLSVEQFF.

The J gene is TRBJ1-2, the V gene TRBV6-5; D may be TRBD1 (6 bases). The CDR3 extends over 15 amino acids. Germline CDR1 and CDR2: MNHEY and SVGAGI. V was pared by 0 bases and J by 6 bases, with 14 bases between. The CDR3 spells CASSYSSGERHGYTF. CDR3 DNA: TGTGCCAGCAGTTACTCATCAGGGGAGAGACATGGCTACACCTTC.

V usage is TRBV7-8 and J usage is TRBJ2-4, with D uncertain. This CDR3 is 14 amino acids long. Looked up from germline, CDR1 is SGHVS and CDR2 is FQNEAQ. The V gene lost 3 bases and the J gene lost 7 bases, with 13 bases spanning the gap. CDR3 bases: TGTGCCAGCAGCTTTTCAGGTCACGAGAACATTCAGTACTTC. It translates to CASSFSGHENIQYF.

About this clone: A junction boundary mismatches the germline segment, possibly from a read error. This chain connects TRBV20-1 to TRBJ2-7; TRBD2 agrees at 11 bases. Germline V gene sequence: CDR1 DFQATT, CDR2 SNEGSKA (reference sequence). The CDR3 runs 11 residues. The CDR3 protein is CSAHKGLAVFF. In DNA form, the CDR3 reads TGCAGTGCCCATAAGGGACTAGCGGTTTTCTTC.

This clone has a handful of counts. The chain employs TRBV7-6 and TRBJ2-7; 8 nucleotides align to TRBD1. CDR3 length: 17 amino acids. Germline V gene sequence: CDR1 SGHVS, CDR2 FNYEAQ. Unmatched junction bases numbered 14, after V lost 5 bases and J lost 2 bases. CDR3 bases: TGTGCCAGCAGCCCCGAACCCGGACAGGGAGGCCCCTACGAGCAGTACTTC. As protein: CASSPEPGQGGPYEQYF.

A note on this clone: Other DNA sequences from this sample encode an identical CDR3 as well. The gene calls are TRBV7-2 and TRBJ1-6; D not certain. CDR1 is SGHTA and CDR2 is FQGNSA in the germline V gene. The CDR3 loop spans 12 amino acids. Trimming pared 4 bases from V and 6 bases from J, leaving 4 bases between. This CDR3 reads CASSSLNSPLHF. The CDR3 nucleotides are TGTGCCAGCAGCTCCCTTAATTCACCCCTCCACTTT. The whole variable domain, remainder taken from reference TRBV7-2 and TRBJ1-6, is GAGVSQSPSNKVTEKGKDVELRCDPISGHTALYWYRQSLGQGLEFLIYFQGNSAPDKSGLPSDRFSAERTGGSVSTLTIQRTQQEDSAVYLCASSSLNSPLHFGNGTRLTVT.

In this sample, this clone turned up once. The V gene is TRBV5-1, the J gene TRBJ2-1; D perhaps matches TRBD1 (6 bases). Trimming took off 2 bases at V and 9 bases at J, with 18 bases between the two ends. Germline V gene lookup returns CDR1 SGHRS and CDR2 YFSETQ. This CDR3 contains 15 residues. CDR3 amino acids: CASSLPTGSGGEQFF. The CDR3 region has the DNA TGCGCCAGCAGCTTACCGACAGGTTCGGGTGGTGAGCAGTTCTTC.

This clone was seen repeatedly, ten times or more. The chain combines TRBV21-1 with TRBJ2-7; whether TRBD2, the table's D call, matches the DNA was not checked. TRBV21-1 is a listed pseudogene. This CDR3 contains 12 residues. The CDR3, as DNA: TGTGCCAGCAGCCGATGTCACTACGAGCAGTACGTC. It specifies CASSRCHYEQYV.

This clone was detected only a few times. The V gene is TRBV5-1, the J gene TRBJ1-1; 7 nucleotides agree with TRBD1. The V segment lost 2 bases and the J segment 3 bases; nucleotides outside the gene matches: 1. Germline V lookup: CDR1 SGHRS, CDR2 YFSETQ. The CDR3 covers 13 residues. CDR3 sequence reads: CASSFGQDTEAFF. CDR3 DNA: TGCGCCAGCAGCTTTGGACAGGACACTGAAGCTTTCTTT.

The V call is TRBV5-1, the J call TRBJ2-2; 8 bases are shared with TRBD1. CDR3 length: 15 residues. Trimming took 2 bases from V and 1 from J; bases not matched to a gene: 1. The V gene's germline CDR1 is SGHRS and CDR2 YFSETQ. The CDR3 here is CASSFGTGNTGELFF. CDR3 nucleotides: TGCGCCAGCAGCTTCGGGACAGGGAACACCGGGGAGCTGTTTTTT.

V usage is TRBV30 and J usage is TRBJ2-1, with D uncertain. The CDR3 has 15 amino acids. From germline, CDR1 is GTSNPN and CDR2 SVGIG (reference sequence). Trimming took 2 bases from V and 0 from J, leaving 11 bases between them. In DNA, the CDR3 is TGTGCCTGGAGTCCGGCCGTCAGCTCCTACAATGAGCAGTTCTTC. Translating gives CAWSPAVSSYNEQFF.

The V gene is TRBV29-1, the J gene TRBJ1-2, with D perhaps matching TRBD1 (6 bases). Germline V gives CDR1 SQVTM, CDR2 ANQGSEA. Trimming pared 5 bases from V and 7 bases from J, leaving 17 bases between. This CDR3 is built from 13 residues. The CDR3 protein is CSVSPGGFSGYTF. The DNA of the CDR3 is TGCAGCGTTTCCCCGGGGGGCTTCTCTGGCTACACCTTC.